Listed here are 12 T cell receptor beta chains from one sample, sequenced in a study of T cells in Graves' hyperthyroidism and ophthalmopathy. Amplification of TCR beta CDR3 regions used RNA as the template. HTBI primers were employed in a first-round RT-PCR of the TCR CDR3. Each CDR3 protein is one row after TCRdb ran MiXCR on the multiplex PCR reads. Of just over 550,000 distinct CDR3 sequences in the sample, 46% were seen once. Sample: peripheral blood or thyroid tissue (not recorded which). Every receptor here comes from a young woman with Graves' hyperthyroidism.

This clonotype was seen at least ten times. V is TRBV5-1 and J is TRBJ2-6, with D perhaps TRBD1 (6 bases). The germline V gene encodes CDR1 SGHRS and CDR2 YFSETQ. V was trimmed by 4 bases and J by 0 bases, leaving 11 bases between them. This CDR3 contains 16 residues. The CDR3 DNA reads as TGCGCCAGCAGCCTCCAGGGGTCCTCTGGGGCCAACGTCCTGACTTTC. Protein: CASSLQGSSGANVLTF.

In its sample, this clonotype was seen many times. J is TRBJ2-7 and V is TRBV7-3, with D hard to call. The CDR3 has 13 residues. V was shortened by 3 bases and J by 5 bases, with 11 bases between the two germline ends. CDR1 and CDR2 (germline): SGHTA, FQGTGA. The CDR3 is CASSFSRGDEQYF. CDR3 nucleotides: TGTGCCAGCAGCTTCTCTCGTGGGGACGAGCAGTACTTC.

The chain has TRBV20-1 and TRBJ1-2; 8 bases are shared with TRBD1. The CDR3 loop spans 14 amino acids. Germline V CDR1 and CDR2: DFQATT, SNEGSKA (reference sequence). The J segment lost 3 bases and the V segment lost 6 bases, leaving 9 bases of the junction unmatched. CDR3 sequence: CSATAYRGDYGYTF. The DNA for the CDR3 is TGCAGTGCCACAGCTTACAGGGGGGACTATGGCTACACCTTC.

The rearrangement links TRBV25-1 to TRBJ1-1; D possibly corresponds to TRBD1 (5 bases). CDR3 length: 15 residues. Trimming removed 6 bases from V and 0 bases from J, with 14 bases in between. Germline V gene sequence: CDR1 MGHDK, CDR2 SYGVNS. Here the CDR3 reads CASSLIQDMNTEAFF. In DNA form, the CDR3 reads TGTGCCAGCAGCTTGATACAGGACATGAACACTGAAGCTTTCTTT.

This clonotype came up a few times. For the CDR3, the DNA is TGTGCCAGCAGCTTAGGGGCAAGCAAAGCCTACGAGCAGTACTTC. This sequence encodes CASSLGASKAYEQYF. This chain connects TRBV7-9 to TRBJ2-7; D remains ambiguous. Between the trimmed V and J ends, which lost 1 base and 2 bases, there was a span of 12 bases. CDR3 size: 15 residues. Germline CDR1 reads SEHNR; CDR2 reads FQNEAQ (reference sequence).

The V and J genes are TRBV7-8 and TRBJ1-2; tentatively, D is TRBD1 (5 bases). Trimming pared 1 base from V and 2 bases from J, leaving 11 bases between. The CDR3 loop spans 15 amino acids. Germline V gives CDR1 SGHVS, CDR2 FQNEAQ. The CDR3 bases are TGTGCCAGCAGCTTAGGGGGGGTCCTGAACTATGGCTACACCTTC. It specifies CASSLGGVLNYGYTF.

This clonotype was detected many times. The J gene is TRBJ1-5, the V gene TRBV29-1, with D possibly matching TRBD1 (5 bases). V lost 1 base to trimming and J lost 1 base, with 5 bases between them. The CDR3 is 13 amino acids. Germline CDR1 is SQVTM and CDR2 is ANQGSEA. Here the CDR3 reads CSVEGGSNQPQHF. CDR3 coding DNA: TGCAGCGTTGAAGGGGGGAGCAATCAGCCCCAGCATTTT.

On this clonotype: Because the CDR3's place on the DNA is in doubt, the DNA is left out and the CDR3 is given as listed by TCRdb. V and J are TRBV2 and TRBJ2-5; TRBD2, the table's D call, was not compared with the DNA. The CDR3 totals 20 residues, both ends included. CDR1 SNHLY and CDR2 FYNNEI come from the germline V gene. CDR3 sequence reads: CASGSARPGELFFGFETQYF.

The chain carries TRBV12-3 or TRBV12-4 and TRBJ2-7; D might be TRBD1 or TRBD2, each matching 5 bases. Trimming shortened V by 5 bases and J by 7 bases, and 15 bases separated the two germline ends. The CDR3 totals 13 residues. The CDR3 bases are TGTGCCAGCAGTCAAGATTGGTGGGGGGAGCAGTACTTC. Translation: CASSQDWWGEQYF.

At least ten counts were recorded for this clonotype. V gene TRBV15 combines with J gene TRBJ1-2; D is unclear. The CDR3 runs 15 residues. V shed 1 base and J shed 2 bases, with 11 bases lying between them. Germline V gives CDR1 LNHNV, CDR2 YYDKDF (reference sequence). The CDR3 spells CATSRGGTNNYGYTF. In nucleotides, the CDR3 is TGTGCCACCAGCAGAGGTGGCACGAACAACTATGGCTACACCTTC.

The chain couples TRBV2 to TRBJ1-6; D unresolved. Germline V gene lookup returns CDR1 SNHLY and CDR2 FYNNEI. The CDR3 consists of 16 residues. With 1 base removed from V and 9 bases from J, the gap between germline ends came to 16 bases. CDR3 bases: TGTGCCAGCAGTGAAGGTGTGGCAGGAGTTTTTTCACCCCTCCACTTT. It translates to CASSEGVAGVFSPLHF.

A few counts support this clonotype. The chain carries TRBV15 and TRBJ2-6, with TRBD1 as a possible D gene (5 bases). Between the trimmed V and J ends, which lost 3 bases and 6 bases, there was a span of 9 bases. Germline V CDR1 and CDR2: LNHNV, YYDKDF (reference sequence). The CDR3 totals 14 residues. Here the CDR3 reads CATSRSGQANVLTF. In DNA form, the CDR3 reads TGTGCCACCAGCAGGAGTGGACAGGCCAACGTCCTGACTTTC.